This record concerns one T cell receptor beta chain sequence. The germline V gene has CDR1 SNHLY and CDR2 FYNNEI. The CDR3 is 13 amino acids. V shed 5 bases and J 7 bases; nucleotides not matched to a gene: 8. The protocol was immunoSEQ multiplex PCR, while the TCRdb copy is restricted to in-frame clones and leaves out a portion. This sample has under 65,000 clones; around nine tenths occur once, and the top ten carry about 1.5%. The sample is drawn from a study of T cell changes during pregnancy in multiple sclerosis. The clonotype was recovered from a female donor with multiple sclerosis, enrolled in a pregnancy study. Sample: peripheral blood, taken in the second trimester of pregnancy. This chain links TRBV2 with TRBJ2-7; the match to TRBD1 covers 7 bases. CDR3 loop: CASSQGQVVEQYF. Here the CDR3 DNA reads TGTGCCAGCAGTCAAGGACAGGTAGTTGAGCAGTACTTC.